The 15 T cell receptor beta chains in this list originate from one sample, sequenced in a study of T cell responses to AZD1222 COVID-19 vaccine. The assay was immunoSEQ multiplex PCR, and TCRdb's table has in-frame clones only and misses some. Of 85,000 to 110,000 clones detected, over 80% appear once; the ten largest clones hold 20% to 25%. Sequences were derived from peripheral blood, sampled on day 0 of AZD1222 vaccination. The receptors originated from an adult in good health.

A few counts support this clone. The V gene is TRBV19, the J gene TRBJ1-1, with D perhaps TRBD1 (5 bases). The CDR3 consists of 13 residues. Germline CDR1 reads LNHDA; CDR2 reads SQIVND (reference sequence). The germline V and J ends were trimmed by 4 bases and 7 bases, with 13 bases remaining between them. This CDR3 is CASSKGREIEAFF. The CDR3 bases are TGTGCCAGTAGTAAGGGCAGGGAGATTGAAGCTTTCTTT.

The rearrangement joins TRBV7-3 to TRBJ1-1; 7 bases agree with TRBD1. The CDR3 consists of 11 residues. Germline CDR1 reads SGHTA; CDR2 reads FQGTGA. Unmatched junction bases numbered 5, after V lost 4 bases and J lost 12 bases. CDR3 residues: CASSYTGVTFF. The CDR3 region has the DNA TGTGCCAGCAGCTATACAGGGGTAACTTTCTTT. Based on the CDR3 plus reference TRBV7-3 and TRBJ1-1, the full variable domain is GAGVSQTPSNKVTEKGKYVELRCDPISGHTALYWYRQSLGQGPEFLIYFQGTGAADDSGLPNDRFFAVRPEGSVSTLKIQRTERGDSAVYLCASSYTGVTFFGQGTRLTVV.

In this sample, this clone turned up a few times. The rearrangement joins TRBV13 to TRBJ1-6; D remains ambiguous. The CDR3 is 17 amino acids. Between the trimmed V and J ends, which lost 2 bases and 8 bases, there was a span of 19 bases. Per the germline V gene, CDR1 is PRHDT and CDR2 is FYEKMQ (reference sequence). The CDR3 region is CASSLRRVSSLDSPLHF. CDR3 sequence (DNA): TGTGCCAGCAGCTTAAGGCGGGTTTCAAGTTTGGATTCACCCCTCCACTTT.

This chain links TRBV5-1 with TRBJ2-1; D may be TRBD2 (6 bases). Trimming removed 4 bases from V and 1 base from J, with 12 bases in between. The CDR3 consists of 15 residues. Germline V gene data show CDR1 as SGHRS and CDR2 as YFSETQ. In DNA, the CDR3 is TGCGCCAGCAGCGCAGCGGGTTCTTCCTACAATGAGCAGTTCTTC. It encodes CASSAAGSSYNEQFF.

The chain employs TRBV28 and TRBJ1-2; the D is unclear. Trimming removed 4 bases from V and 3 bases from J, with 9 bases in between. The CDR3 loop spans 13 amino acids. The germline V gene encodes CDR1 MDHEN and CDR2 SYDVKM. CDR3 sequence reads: CASSSAVYYGYTF. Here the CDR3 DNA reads TGTGCCAGCAGTTCGGCCGTTTACTATGGCTACACCTTC.

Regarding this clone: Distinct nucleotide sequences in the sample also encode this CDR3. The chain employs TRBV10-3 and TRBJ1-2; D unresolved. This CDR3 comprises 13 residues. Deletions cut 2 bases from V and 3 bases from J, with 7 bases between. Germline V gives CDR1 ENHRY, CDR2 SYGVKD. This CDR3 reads CAISEGSDYGYTF. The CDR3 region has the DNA TGTGCCATCAGTGAGGGGTCTGACTATGGCTACACCTTC.

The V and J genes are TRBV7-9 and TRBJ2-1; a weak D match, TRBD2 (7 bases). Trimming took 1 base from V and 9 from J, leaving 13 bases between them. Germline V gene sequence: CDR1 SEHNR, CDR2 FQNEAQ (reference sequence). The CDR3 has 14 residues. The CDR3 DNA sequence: TGTGCCAGCAGCTTAGTAGGGGGGGATTCTGAGCAGTTCTTC. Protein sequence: CASSLVGGDSEQFF.

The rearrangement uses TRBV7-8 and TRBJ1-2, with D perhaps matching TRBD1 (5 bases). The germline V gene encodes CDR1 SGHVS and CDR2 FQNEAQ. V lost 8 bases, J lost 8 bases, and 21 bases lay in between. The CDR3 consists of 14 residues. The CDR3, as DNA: TGTGCCAGCTCGCCCGACGGAGGTGGGGGGGGCTACACCTTC. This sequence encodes CASSPDGGGGGYTF.

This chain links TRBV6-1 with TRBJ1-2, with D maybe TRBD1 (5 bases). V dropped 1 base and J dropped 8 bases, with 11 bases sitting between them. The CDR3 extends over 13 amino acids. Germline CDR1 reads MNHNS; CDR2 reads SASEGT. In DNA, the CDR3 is TGTGCCAGCAGTGAAGTGGGGGTAAGGGGCTACACCTTC. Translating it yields CASSEVGVRGYTF.

CDR3 sequence: CASSTPGLAGEQYF. CDR3 nucleotide sequence: TGCGCCAGCAGCACGCCGGGACTAGCAGGCGAGCAGTACTTC. This chain links TRBV5-1 with TRBJ2-7; TRBD2 aligns across 9 bases. The length of the CDR3 is 14 residues. After removal of 4 bases from V and 6 bases from J, the junction contained 8 bases not matched to a gene. CDR1 is SGHRS, CDR2 YFSETQ, per germline. The full variable domain, its missing parts supplied by reference TRBV5-1 and TRBJ2-7, is KAGVTQTPRYLIKTRGQQVTLSCSPISGHRSVSWYQQTPGQGLQFLFEYFSETQRNKGNFPGRFSGRQFSNSRSEMNVSTLELGDSALYLCASSTPGLAGEQYFGPGTRLTVT.

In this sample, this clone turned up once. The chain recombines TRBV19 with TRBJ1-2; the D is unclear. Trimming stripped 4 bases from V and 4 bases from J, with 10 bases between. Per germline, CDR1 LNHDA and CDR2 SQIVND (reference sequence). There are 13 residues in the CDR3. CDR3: CASSTSRIYGYTF. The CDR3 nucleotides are TGTGCCAGTAGTACTTCACGGATCTATGGCTACACCTTC.

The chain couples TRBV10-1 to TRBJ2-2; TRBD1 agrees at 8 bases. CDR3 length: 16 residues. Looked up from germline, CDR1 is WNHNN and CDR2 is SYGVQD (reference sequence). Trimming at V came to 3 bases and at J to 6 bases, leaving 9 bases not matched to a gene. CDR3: CASSDKQGGGPGELFF. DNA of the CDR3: TGCGCCAGCAGTGACAAACAGGGGGGAGGTCCCGGGGAGCTGTTTTTT.

The DNA for the CDR3 is TGTGCCAGCAGCTTAAAGGCGGGAGAGGTGACCCAGTACTTC. Protein: CASSLKAGEVTQYF. V gene TRBV7-2 combines with J gene TRBJ2-5, with 7 bases fitting TRBD2. This CDR3 is 14 amino acids long. The germline V gene has CDR1 SGHTA and CDR2 FQGNSA. Trimming cost V 2 bases and J 7 bases; bases outside gene matches: 7.

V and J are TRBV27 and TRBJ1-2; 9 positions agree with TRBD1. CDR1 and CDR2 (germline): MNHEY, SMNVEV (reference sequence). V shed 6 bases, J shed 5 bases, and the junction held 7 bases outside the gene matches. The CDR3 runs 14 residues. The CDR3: CASRPGQGFYGYTF. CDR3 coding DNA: TGTGCCAGCAGACCGGGACAGGGTTTTTATGGCTACACCTTC.

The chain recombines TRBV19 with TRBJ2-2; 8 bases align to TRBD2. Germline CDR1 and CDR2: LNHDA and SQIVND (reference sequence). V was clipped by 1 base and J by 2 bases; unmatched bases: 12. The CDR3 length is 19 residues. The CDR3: CASSIGPAGEPLNTGELFF. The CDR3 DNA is TGTGCCAGTAGTATAGGTCCAGCGGGAGAGCCTTTAAACACCGGGGAGCTGTTTTTT.